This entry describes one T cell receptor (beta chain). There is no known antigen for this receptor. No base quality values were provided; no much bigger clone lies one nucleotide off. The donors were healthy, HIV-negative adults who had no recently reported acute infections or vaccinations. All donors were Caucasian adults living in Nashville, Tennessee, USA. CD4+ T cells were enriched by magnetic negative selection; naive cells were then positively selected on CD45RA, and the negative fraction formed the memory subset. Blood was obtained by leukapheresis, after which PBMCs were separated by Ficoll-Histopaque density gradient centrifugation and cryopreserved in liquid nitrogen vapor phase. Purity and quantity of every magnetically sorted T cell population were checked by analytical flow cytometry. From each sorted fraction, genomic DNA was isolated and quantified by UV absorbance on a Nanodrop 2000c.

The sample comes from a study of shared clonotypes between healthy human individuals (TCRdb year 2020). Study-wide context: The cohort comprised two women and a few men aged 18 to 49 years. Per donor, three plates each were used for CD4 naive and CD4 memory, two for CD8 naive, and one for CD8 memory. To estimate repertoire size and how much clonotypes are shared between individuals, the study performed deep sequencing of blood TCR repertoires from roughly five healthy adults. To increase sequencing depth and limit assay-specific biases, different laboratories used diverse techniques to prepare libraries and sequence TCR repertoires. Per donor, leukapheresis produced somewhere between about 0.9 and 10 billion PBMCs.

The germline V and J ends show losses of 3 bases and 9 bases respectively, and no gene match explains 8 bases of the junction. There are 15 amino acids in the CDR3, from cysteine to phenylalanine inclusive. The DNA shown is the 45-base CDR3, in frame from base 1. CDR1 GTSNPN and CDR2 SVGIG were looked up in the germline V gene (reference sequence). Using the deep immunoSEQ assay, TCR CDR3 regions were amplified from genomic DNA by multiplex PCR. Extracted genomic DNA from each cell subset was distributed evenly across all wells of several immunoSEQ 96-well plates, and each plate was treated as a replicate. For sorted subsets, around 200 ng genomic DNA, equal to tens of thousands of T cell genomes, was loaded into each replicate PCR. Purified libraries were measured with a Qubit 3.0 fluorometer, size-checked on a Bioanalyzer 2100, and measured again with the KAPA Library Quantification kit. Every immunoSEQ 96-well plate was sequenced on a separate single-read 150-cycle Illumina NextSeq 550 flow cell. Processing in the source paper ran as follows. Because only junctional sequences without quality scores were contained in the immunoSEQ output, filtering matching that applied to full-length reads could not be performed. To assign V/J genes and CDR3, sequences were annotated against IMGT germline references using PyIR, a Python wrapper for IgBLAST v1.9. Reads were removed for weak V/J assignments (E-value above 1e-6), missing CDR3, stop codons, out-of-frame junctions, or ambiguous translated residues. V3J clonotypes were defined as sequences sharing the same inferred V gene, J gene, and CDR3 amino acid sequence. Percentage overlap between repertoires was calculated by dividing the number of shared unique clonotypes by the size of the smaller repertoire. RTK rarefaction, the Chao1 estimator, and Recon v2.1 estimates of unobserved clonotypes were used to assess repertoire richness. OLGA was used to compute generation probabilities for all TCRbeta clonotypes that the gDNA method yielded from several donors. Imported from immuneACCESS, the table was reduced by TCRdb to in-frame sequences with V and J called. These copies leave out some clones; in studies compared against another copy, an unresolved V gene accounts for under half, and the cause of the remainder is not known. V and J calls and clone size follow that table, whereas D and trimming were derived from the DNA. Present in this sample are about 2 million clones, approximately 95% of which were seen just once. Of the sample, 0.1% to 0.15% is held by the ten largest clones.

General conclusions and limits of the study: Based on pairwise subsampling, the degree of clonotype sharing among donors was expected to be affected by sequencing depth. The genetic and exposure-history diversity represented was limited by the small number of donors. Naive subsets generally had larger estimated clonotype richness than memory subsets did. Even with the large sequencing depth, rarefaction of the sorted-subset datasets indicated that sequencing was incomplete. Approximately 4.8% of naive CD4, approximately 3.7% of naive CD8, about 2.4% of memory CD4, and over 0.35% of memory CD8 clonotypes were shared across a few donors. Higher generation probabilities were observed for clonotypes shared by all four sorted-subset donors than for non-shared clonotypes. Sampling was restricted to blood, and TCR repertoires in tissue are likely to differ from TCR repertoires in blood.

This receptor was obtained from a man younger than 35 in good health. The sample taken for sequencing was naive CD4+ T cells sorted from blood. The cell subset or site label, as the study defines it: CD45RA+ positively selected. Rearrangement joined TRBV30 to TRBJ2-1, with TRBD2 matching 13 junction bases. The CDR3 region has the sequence CAWSPTSGRFSEQFF. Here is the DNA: TGTGCCTGGAGCCCGACTAGCGGGAGGTTCAGTGAGCAGTTCTTC.